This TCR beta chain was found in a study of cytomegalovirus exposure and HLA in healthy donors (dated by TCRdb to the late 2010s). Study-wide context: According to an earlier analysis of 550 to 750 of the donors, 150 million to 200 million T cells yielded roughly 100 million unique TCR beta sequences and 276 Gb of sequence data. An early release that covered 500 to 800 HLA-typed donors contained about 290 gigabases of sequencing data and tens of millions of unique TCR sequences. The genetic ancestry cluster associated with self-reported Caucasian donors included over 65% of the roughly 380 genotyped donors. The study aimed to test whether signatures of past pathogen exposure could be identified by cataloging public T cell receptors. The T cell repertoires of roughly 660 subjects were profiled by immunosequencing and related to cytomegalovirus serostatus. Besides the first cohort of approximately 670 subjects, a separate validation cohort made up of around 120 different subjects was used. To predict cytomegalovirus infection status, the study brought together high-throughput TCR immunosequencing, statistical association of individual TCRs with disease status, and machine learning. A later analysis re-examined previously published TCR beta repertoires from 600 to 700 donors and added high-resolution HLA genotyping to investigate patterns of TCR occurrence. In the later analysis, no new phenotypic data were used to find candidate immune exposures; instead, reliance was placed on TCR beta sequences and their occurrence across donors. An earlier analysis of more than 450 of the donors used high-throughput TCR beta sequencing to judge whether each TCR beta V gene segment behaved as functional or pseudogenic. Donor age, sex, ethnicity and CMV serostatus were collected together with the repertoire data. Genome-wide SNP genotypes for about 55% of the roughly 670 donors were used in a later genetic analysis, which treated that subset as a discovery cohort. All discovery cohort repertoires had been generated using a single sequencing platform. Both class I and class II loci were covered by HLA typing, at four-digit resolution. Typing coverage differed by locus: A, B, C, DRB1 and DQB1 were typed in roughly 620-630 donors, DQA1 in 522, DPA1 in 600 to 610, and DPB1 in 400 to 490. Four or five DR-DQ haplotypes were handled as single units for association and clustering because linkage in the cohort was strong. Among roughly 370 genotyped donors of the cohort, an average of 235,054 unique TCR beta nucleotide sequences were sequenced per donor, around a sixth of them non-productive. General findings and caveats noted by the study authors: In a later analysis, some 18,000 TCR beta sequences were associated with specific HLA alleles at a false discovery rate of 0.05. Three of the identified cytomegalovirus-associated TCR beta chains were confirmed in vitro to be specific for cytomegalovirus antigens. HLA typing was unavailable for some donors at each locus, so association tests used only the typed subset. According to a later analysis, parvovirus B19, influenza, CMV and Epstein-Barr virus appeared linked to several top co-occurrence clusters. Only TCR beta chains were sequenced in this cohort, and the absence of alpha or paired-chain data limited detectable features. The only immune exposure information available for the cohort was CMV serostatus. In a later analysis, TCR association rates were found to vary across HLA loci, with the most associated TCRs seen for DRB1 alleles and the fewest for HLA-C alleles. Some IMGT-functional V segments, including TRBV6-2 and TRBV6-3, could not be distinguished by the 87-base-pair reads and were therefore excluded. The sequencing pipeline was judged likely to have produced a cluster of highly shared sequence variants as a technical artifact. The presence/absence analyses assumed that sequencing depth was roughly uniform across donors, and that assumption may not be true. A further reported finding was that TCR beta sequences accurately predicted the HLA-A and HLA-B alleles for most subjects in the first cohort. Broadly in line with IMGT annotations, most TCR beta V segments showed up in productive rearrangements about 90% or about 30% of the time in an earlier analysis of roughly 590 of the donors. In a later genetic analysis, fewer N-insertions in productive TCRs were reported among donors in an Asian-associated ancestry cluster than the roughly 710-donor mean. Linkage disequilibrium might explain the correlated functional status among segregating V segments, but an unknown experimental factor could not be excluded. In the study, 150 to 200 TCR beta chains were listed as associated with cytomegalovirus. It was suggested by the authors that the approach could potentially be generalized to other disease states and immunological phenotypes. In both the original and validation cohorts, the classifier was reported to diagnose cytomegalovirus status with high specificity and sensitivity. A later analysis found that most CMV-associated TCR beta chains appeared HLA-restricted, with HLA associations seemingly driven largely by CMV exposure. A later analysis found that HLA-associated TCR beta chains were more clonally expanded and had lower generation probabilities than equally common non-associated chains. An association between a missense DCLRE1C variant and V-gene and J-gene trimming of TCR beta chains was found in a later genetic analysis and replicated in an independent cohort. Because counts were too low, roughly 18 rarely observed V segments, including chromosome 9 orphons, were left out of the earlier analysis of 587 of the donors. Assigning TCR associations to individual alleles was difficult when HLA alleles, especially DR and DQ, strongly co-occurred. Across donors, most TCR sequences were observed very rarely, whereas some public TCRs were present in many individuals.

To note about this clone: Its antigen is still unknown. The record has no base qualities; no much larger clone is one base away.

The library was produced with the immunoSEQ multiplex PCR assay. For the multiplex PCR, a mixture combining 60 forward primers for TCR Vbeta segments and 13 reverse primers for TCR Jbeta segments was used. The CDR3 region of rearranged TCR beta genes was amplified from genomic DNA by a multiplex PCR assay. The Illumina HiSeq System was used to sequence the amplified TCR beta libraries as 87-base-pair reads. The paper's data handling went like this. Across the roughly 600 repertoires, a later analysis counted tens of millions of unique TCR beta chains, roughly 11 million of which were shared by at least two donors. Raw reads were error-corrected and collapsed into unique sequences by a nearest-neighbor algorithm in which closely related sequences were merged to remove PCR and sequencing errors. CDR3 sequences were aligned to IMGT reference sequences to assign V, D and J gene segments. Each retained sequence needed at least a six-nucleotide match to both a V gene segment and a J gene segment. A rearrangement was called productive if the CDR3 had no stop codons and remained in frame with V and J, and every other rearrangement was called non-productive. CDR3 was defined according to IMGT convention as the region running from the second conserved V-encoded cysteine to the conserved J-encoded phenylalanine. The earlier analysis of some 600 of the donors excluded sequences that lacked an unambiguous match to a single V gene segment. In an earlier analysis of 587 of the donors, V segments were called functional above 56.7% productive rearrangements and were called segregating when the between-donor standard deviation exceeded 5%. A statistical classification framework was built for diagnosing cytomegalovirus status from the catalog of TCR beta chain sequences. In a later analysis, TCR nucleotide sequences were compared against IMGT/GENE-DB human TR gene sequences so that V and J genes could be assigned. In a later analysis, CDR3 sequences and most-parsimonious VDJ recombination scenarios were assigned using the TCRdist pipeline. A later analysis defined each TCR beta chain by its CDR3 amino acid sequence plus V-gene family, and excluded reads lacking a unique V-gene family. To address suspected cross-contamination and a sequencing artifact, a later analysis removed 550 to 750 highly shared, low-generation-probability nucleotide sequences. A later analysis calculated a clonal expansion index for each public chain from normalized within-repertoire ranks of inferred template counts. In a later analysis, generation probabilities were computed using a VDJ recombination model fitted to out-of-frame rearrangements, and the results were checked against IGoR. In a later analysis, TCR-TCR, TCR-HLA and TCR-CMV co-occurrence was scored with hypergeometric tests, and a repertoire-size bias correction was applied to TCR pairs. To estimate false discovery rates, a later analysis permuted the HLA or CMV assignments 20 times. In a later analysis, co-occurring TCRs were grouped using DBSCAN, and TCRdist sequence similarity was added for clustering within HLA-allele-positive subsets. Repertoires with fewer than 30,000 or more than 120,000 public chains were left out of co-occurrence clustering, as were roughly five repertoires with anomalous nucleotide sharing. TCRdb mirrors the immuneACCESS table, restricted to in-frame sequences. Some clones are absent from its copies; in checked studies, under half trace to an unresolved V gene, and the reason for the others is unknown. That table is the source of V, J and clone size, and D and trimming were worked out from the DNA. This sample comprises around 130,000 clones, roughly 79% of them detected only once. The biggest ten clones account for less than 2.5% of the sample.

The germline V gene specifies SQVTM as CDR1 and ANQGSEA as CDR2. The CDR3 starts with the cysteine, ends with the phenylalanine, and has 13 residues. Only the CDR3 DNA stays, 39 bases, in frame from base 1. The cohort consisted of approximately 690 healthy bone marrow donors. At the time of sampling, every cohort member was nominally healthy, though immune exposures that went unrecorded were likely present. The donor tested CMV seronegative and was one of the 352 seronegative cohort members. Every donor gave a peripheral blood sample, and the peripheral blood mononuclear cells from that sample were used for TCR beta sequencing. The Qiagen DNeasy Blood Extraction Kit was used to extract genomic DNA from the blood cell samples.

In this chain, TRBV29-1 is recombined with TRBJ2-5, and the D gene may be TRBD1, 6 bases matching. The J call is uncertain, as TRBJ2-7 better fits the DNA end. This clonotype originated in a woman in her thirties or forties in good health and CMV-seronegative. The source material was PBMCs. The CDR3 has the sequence CSVQRGSSYEQYF. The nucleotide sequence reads TGCAGCGTTCAGAGGGGGAGCTCCTACGAGCAGTACTTC.